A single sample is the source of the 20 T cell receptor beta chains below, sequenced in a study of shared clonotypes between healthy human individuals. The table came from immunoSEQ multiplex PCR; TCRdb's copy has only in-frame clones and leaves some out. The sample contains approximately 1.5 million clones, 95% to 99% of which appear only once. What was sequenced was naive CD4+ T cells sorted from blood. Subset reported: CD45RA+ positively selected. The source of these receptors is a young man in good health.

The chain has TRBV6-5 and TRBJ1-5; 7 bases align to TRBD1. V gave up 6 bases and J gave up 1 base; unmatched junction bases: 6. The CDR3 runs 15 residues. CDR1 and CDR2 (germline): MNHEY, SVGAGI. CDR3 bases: TGTGCCAGCAGCCTGGCAGGGGGGAGCAATCAGCCCCAGCATTTT. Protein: CASSLAGGSNQPQHF.

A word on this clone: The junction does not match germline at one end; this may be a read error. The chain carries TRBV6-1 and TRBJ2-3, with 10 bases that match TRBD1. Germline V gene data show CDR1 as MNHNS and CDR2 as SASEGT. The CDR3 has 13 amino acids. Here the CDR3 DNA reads TGTGCCAGCAGTGAAGCCTACGACAGGGGGCGCGTATTT. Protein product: CASSEAYDRGRVF.

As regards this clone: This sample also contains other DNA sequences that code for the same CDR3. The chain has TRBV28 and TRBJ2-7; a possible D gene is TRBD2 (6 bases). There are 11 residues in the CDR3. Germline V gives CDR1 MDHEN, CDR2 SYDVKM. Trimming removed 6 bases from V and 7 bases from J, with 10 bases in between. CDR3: CASSSRGEQYF. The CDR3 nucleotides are TGTGCCAGCAGCTCCCGGGGGGAGCAGTACTTC.

CDR3: CASSYSISPGANVLTF. The CDR3 coding sequence is TGTGCCAGCAGTTACTCGATTTCCCCCGGGGCCAACGTCCTGACTTTC. The genes are TRBV6-5 and TRBJ2-6, with D uncertain. Germline lookup yields CDR1 MNHEY and CDR2 SVGAGI. V was trimmed by 0 bases and J by 4 bases, leaving 10 bases between them. The CDR3 consists of 16 residues.

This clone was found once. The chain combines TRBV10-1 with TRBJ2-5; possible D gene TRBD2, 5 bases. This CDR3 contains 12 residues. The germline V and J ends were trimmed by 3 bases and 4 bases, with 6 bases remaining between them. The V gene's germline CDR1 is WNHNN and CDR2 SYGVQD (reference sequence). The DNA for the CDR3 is TGCGCCAGCAGTGAAGGAGGAGAGACCCAGTACTTC. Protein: CASSEGGETQYF.

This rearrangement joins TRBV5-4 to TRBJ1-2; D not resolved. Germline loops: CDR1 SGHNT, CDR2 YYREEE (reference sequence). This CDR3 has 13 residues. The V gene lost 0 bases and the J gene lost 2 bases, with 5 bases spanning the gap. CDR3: CASSLGRNYGYTF. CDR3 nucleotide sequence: TGTGCCAGCAGCTTGGGGCGGAACTATGGCTACACCTTC.

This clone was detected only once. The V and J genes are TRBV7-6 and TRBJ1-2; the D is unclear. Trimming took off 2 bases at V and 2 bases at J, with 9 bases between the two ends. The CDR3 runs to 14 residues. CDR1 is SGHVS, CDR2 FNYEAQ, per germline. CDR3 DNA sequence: TGTGCCAGCAGCTTAAGCCTCGGAAACTATGGCTACACCTTC. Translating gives CASSLSLGNYGYTF.

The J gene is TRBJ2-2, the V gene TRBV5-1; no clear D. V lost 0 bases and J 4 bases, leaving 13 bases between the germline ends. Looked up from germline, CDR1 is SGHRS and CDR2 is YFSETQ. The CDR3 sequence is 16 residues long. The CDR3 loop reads CASSLGVLGPTGELFF. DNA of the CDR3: TGCGCCAGCAGCTTGGGCGTTTTAGGGCCCACCGGGGAGCTGTTTTTT.

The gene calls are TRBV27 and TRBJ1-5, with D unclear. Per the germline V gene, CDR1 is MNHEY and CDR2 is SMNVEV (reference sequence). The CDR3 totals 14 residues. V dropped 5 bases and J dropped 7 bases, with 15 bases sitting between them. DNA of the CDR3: TGTGCCAGCAGTCCCTTGGAGGGAGGACAGCCCCAGCATTTT. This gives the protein CASSPLEGGQPQHF.

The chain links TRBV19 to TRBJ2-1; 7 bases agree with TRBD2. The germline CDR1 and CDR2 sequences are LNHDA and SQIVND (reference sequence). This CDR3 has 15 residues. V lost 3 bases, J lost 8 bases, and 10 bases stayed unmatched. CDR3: CASSISLREIDEQFF. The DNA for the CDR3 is TGTGCCAGTAGTATTTCTTTGCGGGAGATCGATGAGCAGTTCTTC.

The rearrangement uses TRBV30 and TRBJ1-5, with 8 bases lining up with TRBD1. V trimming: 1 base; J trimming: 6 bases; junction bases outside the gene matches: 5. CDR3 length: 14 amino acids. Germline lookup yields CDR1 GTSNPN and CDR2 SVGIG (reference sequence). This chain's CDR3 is CAWSAWTGSQPQHF. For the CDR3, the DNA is TGTGCCTGGAGTGCCTGGACAGGGAGTCAGCCCCAGCATTTT.

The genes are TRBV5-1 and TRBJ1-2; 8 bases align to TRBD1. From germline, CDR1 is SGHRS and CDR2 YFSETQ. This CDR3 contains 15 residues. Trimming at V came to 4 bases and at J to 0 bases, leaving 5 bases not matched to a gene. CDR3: CASSPGQGANYGYTF. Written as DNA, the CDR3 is TGCGCCAGCAGCCCCGGACAGGGAGCTAACTATGGCTACACCTTC.

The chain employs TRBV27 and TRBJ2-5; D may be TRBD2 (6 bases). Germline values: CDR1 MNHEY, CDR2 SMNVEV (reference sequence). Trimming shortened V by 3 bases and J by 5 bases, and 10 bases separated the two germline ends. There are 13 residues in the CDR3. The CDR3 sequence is CASSFVAGETQYF. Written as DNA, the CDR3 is TGTGCCAGCAGTTTCGTGGCGGGGGAGACCCAGTACTTC.

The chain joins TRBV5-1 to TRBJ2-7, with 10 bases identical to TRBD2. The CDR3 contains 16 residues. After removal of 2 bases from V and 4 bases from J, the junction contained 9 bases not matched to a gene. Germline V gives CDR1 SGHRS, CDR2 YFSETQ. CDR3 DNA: TGCGCCAGCAGCTTTTTAGCGGGAGGAGGGGTATACGAGCAGTACTTC. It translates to CASSFLAGGGVYEQYF.

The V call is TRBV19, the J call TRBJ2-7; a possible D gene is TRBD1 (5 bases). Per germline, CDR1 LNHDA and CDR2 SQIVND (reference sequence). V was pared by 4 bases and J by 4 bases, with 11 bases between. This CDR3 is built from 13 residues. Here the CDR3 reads CASSKQVGYEQYF. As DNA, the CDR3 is TGTGCCAGTAGTAAACAGGTGGGGTACGAGCAGTACTTC.

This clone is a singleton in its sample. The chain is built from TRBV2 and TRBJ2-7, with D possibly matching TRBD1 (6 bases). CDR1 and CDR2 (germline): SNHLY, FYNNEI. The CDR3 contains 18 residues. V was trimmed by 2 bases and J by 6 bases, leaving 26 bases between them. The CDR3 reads CASSEQAGTRGLSGEQYF. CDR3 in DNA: TGTGCCAGCAGTGAACAGGCCGGGACAAGGGGATTGTCCGGCGAGCAGTACTTC. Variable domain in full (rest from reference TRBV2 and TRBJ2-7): EPEVTQTPSHQVTQMGQEVILRCVPISNHLYFYWYRQILGQKVEFLVSFYNNEISEKSEIFDDQFSVERPDGSNFTLKIRSTKLEDSAMYFCASSEQAGTRGLSGEQYFGPGTRLTVT.

The CDR3 DNA sequence: TGCGCCAGCTGCTGGAACATAGACGCCTACGAGCAGTACTTC. The encoded protein is CASCWNIDAYEQYF. The J gene is TRBJ2-7, the V gene TRBV5-1; D remains ambiguous. The CDR3 is 14 amino acids. Germline V CDR1 and CDR2: SGHRS, YFSETQ. V shed 7 bases and J shed 2 bases, with 16 bases lying between them.

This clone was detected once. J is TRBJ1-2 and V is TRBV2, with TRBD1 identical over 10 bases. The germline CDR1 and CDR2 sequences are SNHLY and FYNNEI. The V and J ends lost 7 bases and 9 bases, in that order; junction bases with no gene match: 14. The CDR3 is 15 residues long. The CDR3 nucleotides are TGTGCCAGCAAGAATCCGGGACAGGGGCTATTAAGCTACACCTTC. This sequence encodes CASKNPGQGLLSYTF. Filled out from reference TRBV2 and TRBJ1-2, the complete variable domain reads EPEVTQTPSHQVTQMGQEVILRCVPISNHLYFYWYRQILGQKVEFLVSFYNNEISEKSEIFDDQFSVERPDGSNFTLKIRSTKLEDSAMYFCASKNPGQGLLSYTFGSGTRLTVV.

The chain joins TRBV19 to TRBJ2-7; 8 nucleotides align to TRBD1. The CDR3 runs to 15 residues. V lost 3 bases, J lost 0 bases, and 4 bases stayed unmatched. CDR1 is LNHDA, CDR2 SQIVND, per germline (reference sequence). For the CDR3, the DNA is TGTGCCAGTAGTATCGGACAGGGCAGCTCCTACGAGCAGTACTTC. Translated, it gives CASSIGQGSSYEQYF.

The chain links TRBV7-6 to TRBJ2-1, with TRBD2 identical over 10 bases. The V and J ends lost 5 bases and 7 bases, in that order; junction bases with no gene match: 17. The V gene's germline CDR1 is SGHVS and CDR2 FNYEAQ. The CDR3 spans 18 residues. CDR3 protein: CASSAQILAGGLGNEQFF. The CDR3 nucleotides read TGTGCCAGCAGCGCGCAGATTTTAGCGGGAGGCTTGGGGAATGAGCAGTTCTTC.